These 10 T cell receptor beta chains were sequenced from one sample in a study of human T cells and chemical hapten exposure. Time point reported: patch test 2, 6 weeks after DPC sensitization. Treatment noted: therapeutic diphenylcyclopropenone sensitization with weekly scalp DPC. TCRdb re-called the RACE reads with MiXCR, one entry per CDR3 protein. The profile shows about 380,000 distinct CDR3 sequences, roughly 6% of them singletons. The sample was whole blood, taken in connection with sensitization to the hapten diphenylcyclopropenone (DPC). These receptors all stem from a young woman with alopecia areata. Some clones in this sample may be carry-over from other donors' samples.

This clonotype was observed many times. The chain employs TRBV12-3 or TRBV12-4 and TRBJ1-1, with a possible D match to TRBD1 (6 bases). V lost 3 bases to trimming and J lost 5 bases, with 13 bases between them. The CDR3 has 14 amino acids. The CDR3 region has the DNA TGTGCCAGCAGTTTCCAGGGGAGGAGGACTGAAGCTTTCTTT. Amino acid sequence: CASSFQGRRTEAFF.

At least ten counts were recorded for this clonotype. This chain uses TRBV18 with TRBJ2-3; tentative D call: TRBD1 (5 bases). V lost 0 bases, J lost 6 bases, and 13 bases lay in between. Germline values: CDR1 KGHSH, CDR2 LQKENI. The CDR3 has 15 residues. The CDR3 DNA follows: TGTGCCAGCTCACCACCACCAGGGCAGTACGATACGCAGTATTTT. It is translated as CASSPPPGQYDTQYF.

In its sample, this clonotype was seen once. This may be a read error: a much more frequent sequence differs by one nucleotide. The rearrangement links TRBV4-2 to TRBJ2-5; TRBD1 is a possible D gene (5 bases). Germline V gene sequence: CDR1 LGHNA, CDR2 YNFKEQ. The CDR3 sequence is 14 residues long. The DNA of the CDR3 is TGTTCCAGCAGCCAAGAAGAAGGGGCTGAGACCCAGTACTTC. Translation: CSSSQEEGAETQYF.

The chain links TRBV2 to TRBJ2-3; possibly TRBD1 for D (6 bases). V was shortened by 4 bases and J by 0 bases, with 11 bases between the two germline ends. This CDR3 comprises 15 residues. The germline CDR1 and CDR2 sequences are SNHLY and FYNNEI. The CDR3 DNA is TGTGCCAGCAGTGTGACAGGAGCTAGCACAGATACGCAGTATTTT. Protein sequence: CASSVTGASTDTQYF. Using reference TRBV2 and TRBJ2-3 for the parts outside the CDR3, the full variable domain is EPEVTQTPSHQVTQMGQEVILRCVPISNHLYFYWYRQILGQKVEFLVSFYNNEISEKSEIFDDQFSVERPDGSNFTLKIRSTKLEDSAMYFCASSVTGASTDTQYFGPGTRLTVL.

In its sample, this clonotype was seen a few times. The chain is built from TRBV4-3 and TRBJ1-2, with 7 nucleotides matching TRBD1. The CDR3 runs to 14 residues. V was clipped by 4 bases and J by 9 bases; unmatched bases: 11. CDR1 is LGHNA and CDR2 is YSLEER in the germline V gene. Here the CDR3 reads CASSLADRASSYTF. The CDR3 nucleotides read TGCGCCAGCAGCCTAGCAGACAGGGCATCAAGCTACACCTTC.

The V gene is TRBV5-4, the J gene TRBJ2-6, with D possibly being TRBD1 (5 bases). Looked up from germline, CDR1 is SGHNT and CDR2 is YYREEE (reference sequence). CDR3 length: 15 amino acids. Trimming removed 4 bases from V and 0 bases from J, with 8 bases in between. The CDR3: CASSDRSSGANVLTF. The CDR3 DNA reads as TGTGCCAGCAGCGACAGAAGCTCTGGGGCCAACGTCCTGACTTTC.

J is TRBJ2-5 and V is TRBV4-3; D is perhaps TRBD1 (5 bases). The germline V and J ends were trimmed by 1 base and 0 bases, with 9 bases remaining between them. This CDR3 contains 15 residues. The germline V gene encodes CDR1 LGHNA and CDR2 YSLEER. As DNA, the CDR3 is TGCGCCAGCAGCCAAGGCGACAGCGACCAAGAGACCCAGTACTTC. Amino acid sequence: CASSQGDSDQETQYF.

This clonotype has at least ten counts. The CDR3 protein is CASSSLSLKTSYTF. Written as DNA, the CDR3 is TGTGCCAGCAGCTCCCTCAGTCTAAAGACGAGCTACACCTTC. The chain employs TRBV7-3 and TRBJ1-2; no clear D. Trimming shortened V by 4 bases and J by 9 bases, and 18 bases separated the two germline ends. Per the germline V gene, CDR1 is SGHTA and CDR2 is FQGTGA. This CDR3 spans 14 amino acids.

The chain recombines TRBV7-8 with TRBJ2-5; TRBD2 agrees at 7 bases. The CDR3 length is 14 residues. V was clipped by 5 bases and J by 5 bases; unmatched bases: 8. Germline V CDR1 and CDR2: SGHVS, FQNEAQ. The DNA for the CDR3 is TGTGCCAGCAGCCACCGGGACTATAGGGAGACCCAGTACTTC. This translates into CASSHRDYRETQYF.

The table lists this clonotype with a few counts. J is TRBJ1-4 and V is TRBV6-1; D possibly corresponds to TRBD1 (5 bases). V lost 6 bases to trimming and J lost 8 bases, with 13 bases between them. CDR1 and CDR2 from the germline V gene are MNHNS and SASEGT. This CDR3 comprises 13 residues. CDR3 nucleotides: TGTGCCAGCAGGAAGGGGCTGAACGAAAAACTGTTTTTT. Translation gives CASRKGLNEKLFF.